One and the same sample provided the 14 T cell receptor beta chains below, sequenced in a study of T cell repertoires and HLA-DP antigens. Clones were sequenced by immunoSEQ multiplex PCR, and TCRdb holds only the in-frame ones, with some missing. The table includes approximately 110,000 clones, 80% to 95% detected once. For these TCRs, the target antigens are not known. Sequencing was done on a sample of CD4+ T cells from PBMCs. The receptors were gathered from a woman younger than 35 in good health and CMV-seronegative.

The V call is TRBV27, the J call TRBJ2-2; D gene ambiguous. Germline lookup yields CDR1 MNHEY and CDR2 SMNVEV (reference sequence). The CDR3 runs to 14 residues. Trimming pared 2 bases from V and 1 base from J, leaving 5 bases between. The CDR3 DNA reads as TGTGCCAGCAGTTTACTTCAGAACACCGGGGAGCTGTTTTTT. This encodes CASSLLQNTGELFF.

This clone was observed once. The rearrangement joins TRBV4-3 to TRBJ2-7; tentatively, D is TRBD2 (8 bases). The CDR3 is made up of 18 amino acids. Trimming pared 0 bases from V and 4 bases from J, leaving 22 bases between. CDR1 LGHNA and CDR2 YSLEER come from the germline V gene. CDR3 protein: CASSQDLGGGGRRYEQYV. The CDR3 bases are TGCGCCAGCAGCCAAGATCTAGGGGGCGGGGGGCGCCGATACGAGCAGTACGTC.

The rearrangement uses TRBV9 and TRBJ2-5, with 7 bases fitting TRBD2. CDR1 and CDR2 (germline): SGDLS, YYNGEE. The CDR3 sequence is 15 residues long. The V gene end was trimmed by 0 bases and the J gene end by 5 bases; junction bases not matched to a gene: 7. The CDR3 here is CASSVEAGIWETQYF. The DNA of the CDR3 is TGTGCCAGCAGCGTAGAAGCGGGGATATGGGAGACCCAGTACTTC. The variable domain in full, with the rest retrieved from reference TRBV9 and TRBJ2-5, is DSGVTQTPKHLITATGQRVTLRCSPRSGDLSVYWYQQSLDQGLQFLIQYYNGEERAKGNILERFSAQQFPDLHSELNLSSLELGDSALYFCASSVEAGIWETQYFGPGTRLLVL.

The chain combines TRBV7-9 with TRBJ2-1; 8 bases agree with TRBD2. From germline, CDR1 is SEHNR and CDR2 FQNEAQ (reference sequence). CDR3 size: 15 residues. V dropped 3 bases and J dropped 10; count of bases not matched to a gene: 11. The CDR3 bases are TGTGCCAGCAGCTTGGGGACTAGGAGTAAAGAAGAGCAGTTCTTC. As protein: CASSLGTRSKEEQFF.

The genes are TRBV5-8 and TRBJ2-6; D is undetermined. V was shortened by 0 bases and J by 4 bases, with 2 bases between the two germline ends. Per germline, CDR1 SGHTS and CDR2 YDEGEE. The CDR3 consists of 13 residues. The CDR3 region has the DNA TGTGCCAGCAGCTTGGTCGGGGCCAACGTCCTGACTTTC. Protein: CASSLVGANVLTF.

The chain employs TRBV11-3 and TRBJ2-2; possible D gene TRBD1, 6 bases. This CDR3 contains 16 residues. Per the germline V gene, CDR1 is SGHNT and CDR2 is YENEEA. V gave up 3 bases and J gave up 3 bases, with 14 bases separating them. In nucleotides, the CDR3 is TGTGCCAGCAGCTTCGGTGGGGGCGCGTACACCGGGGAGCTGTTTTTT. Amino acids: CASSFGGGAYTGELFF.

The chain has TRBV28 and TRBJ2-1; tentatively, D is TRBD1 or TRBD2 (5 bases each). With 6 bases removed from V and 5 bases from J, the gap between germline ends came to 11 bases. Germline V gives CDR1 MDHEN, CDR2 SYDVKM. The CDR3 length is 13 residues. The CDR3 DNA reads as TGTGCCAGCAGCTCCGGGACCCACAATGAGCAGTTCTTC. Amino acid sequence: CASSSGTHNEQFF. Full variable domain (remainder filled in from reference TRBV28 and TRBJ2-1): DVKVTQSSRYLVKRTGEKVFLECVQDMDHENMFWYRQDPGLGLRLIYFSYDVKMKEKGDIPEGYSVSREKKERFSLILESASTNQTSMYLCASSSGTHNEQFFGPGTRLTVL.

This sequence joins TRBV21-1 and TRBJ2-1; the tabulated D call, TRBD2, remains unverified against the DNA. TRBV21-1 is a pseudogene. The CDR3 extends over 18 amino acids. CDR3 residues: CASKPGLAVPDSYNEQFF. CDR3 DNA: TGTGCCAGCAAACCGGGACTAGCGGTTCCAGATTCCTACAATGAGCAGTTCTTC.

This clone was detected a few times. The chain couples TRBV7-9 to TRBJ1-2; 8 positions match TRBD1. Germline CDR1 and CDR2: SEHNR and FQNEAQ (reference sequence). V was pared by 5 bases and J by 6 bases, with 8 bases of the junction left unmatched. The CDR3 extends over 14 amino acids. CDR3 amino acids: CASSPRTGNHGYTF. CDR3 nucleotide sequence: TGTGCCAGCAGCCCGCGGACAGGGAACCATGGCTACACCTTC.

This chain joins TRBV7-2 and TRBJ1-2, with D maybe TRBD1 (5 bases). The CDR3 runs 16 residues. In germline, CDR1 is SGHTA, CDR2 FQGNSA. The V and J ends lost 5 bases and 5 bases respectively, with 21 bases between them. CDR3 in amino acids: CASSQPGLVGPYGYTF. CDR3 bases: TGTGCCAGCAGCCAACCAGGTCTGGTGGGGCCATATGGCTACACCTTC.

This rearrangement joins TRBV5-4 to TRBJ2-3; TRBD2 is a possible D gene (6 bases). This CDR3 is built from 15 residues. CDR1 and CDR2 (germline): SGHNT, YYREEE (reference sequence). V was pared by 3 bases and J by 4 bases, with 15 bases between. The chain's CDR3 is CASSSTGLWADTQYF. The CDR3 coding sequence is TGTGCCAGCAGCTCCACCGGACTATGGGCAGATACGCAGTATTTT.

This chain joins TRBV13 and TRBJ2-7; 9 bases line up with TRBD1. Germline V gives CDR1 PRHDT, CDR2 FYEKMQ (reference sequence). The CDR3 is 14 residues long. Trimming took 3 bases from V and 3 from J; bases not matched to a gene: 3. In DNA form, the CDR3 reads TGTGCCAGCAGCTTTCGACAGGGGGTCTACGAGCAGTACTTC. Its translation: CASSFRQGVYEQYF.

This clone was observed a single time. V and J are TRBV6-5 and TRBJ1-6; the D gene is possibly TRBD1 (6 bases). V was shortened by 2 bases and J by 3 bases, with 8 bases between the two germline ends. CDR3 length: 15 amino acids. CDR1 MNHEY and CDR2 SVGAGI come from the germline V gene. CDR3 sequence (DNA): TGTGCCAGCAGTTACGGGGGACACTATAATTCACCCCTCCACTTT. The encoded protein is CASSYGGHYNSPLHF.

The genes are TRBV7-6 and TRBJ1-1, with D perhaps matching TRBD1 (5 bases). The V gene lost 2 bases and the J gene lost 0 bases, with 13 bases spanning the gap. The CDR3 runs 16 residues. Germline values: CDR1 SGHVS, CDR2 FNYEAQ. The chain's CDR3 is CASSLYPQGLNTEAFF. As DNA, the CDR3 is TGTGCCAGCAGCTTATACCCCCAGGGATTGAACACTGAAGCTTTCTTT.